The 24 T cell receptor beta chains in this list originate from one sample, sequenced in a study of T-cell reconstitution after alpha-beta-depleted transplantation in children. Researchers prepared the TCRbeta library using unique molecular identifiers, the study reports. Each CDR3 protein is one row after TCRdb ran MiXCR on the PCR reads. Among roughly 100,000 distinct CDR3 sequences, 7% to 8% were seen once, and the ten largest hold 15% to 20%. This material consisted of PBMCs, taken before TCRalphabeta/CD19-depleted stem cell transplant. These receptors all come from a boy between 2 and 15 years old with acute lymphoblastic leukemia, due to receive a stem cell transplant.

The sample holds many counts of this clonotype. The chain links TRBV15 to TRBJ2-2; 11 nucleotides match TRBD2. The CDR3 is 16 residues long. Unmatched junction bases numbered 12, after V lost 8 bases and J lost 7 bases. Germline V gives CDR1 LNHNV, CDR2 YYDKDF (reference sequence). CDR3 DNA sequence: TGTGCCACCCAAGGGACTAGCGGTGCCCTGGGCGGGGAGCTGTTTTTT. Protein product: CATQGTSGALGGELFF.

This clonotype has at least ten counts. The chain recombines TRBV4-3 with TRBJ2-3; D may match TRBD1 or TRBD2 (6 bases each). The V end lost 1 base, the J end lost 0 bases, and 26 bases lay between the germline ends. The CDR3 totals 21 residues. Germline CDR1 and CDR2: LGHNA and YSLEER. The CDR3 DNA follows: TGCGCCAGCAGCCAAGCCCCGATCGTCCCGGGGGCCTCGCTTAGCACAGATACGCAGTATTTT. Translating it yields CASSQAPIVPGASLSTDTQYF.

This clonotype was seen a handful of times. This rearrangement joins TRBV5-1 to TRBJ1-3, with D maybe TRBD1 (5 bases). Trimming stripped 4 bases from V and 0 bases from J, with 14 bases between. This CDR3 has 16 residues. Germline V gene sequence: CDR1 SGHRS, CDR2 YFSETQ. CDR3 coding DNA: TGCGCCAGCAGCCCCGGACAACCCTTCTCTGGAAACACCATATATTTT. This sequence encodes CASSPGQPFSGNTIYF.

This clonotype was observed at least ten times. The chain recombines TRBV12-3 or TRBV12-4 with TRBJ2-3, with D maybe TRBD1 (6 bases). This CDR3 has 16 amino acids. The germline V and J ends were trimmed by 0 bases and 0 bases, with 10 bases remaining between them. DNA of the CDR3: TGTGCCAGCAGTTTAGCTTTGGGGGCCAGCACAGATACGCAGTATTTT. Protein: CASSLALGASTDTQYF.

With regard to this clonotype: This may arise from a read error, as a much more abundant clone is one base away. This CDR3 is CATSGNRGGGKTQYF. The CDR3 coding sequence is TGTGCCACCAGCGGGAACAGGGGCGGCGGGAAGACCCAGTACTTC. The chain combines TRBV15 with TRBJ2-5; tentative D call: TRBD1 (7 bases). Trimming shortened V by 5 bases and J by 6 bases, and 19 bases separated the two germline ends. The germline gives CDR1 LNHNV, CDR2 YYDKDF (reference sequence). The CDR3 is 15 amino acids.

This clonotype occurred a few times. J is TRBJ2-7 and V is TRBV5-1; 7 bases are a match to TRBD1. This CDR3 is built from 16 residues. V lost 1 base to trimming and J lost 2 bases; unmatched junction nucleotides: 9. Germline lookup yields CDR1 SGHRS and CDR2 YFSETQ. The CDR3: CASSLLGGEATYEQYF. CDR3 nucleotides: TGCGCCAGCAGCTTGTTAGGGGGCGAAGCCACCTACGAGCAGTACTTC.

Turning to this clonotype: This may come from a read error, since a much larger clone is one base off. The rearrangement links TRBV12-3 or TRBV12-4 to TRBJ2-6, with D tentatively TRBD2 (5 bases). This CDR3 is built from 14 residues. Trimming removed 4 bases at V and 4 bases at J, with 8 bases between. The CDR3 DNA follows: TGTGCCAGCAGTTCCAGAGGGGGGGCCAACGTCCTGACTTTC. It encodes CASSSRGGANVLTF.

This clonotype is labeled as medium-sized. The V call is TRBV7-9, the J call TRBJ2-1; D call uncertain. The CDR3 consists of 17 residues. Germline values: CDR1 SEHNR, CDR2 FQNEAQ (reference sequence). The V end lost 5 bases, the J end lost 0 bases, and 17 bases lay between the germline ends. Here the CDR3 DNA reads TGTGCCAGCAGCCCTGAGCCGGGTGCGAGCTCCTACAATGAGCAGTTCTTC. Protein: CASSPEPGASSYNEQFF.

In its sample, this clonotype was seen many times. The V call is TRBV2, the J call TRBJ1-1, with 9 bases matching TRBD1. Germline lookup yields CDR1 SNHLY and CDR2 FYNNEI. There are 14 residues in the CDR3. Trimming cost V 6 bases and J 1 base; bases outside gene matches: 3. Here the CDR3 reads CASSLGQGNTEAFF. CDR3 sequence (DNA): TGTGCCAGCAGCTTGGGACAGGGGAACACTGAAGCTTTCTTT.

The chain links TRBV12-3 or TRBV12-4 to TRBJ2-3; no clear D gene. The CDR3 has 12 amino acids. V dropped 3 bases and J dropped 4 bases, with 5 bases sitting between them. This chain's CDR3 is CASSFFADTQYF. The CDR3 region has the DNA TGTGCCAGCAGTTTCTTTGCAGATACGCAGTATTTT.

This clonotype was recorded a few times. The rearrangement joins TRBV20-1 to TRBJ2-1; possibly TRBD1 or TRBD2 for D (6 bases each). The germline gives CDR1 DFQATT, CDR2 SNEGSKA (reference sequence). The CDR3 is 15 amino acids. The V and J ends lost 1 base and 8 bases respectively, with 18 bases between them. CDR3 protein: CSARGRDTGLYEQFF. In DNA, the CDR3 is TGCAGTGCTAGAGGGCGGGACACGGGTTTGTATGAGCAGTTCTTC.

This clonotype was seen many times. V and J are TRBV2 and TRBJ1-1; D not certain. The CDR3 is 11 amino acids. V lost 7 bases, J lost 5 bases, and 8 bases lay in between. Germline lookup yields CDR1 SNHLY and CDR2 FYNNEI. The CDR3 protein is CASIRTTEAFF. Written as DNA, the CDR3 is TGTGCCAGCATACGGACGACTGAAGCTTTCTTT.

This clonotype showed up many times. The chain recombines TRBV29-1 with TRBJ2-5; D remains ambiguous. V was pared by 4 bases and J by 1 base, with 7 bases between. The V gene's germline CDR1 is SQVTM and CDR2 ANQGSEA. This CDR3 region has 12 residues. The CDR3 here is CSVVVLQETQYF. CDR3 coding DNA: TGCAGCGTTGTCGTTCTCCAAGAGACCCAGTACTTC.

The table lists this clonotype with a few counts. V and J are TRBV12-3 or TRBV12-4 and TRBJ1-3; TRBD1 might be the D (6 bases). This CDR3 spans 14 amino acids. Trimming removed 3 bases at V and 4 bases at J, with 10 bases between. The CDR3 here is CASSFGGAGNTIYF. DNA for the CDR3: TGTGCCAGCAGTTTTGGGGGGGCCGGAAACACCATATATTTT.

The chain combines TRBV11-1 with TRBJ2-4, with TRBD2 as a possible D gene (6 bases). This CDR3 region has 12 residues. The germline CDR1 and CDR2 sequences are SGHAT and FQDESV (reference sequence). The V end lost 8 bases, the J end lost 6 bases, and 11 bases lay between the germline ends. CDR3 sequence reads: CASRGVGNIQYF. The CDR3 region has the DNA TGTGCCAGCCGCGGGGTCGGAAACATTCAGTACTTC.

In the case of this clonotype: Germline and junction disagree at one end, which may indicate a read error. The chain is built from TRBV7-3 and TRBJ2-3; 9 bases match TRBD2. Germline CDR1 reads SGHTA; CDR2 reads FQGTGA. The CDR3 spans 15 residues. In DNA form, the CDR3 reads TGTGCCAGCAGCTTTAGCGGGGGTTGGACAGATTCGCAGTATTTT. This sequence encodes CASSFSGGWTDSQYF.

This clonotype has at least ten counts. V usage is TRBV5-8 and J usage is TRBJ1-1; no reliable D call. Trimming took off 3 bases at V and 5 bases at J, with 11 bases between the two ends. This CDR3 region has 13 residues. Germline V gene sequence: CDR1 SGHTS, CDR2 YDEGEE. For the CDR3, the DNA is TGTGCCAGCAGCTGGCTACAACGGACTGAAGCTTTCTTT. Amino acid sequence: CASSWLQRTEAFF.

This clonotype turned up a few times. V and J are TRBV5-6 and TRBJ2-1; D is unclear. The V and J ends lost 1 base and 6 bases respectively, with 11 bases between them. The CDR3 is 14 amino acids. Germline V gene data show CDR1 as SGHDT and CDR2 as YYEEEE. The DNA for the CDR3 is TGTGCCAGCAGCTTGTACGCCCCGGGCAATGAGCAGTTCTTC. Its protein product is CASSLYAPGNEQFF.

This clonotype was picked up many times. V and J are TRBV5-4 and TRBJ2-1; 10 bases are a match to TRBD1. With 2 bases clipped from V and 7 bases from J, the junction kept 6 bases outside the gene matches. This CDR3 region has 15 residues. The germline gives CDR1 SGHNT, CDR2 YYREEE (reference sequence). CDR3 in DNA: TGTGCCAGCAGCTTCCTAGTGGGACAGGGGAATGAGCAGTTCTTC. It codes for CASSFLVGQGNEQFF.

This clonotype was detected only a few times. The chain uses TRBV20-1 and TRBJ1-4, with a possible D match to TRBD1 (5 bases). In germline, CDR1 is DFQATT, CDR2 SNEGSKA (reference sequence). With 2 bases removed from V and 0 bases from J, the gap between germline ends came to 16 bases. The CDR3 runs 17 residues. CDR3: CSARNRRYQPTNEKLFF. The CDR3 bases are TGCAGTGCTAGAAACAGGCGATACCAGCCAACTAATGAAAAACTGTTTTTT.

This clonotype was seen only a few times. The CDR3 DNA sequence: TGTGCCAGCAGTTTTCAGGGCTTCTATAATTCACCCCTCCACTTT. Its translation is CASSFQGFYNSPLHF. The rearrangement uses TRBV12-3 or TRBV12-4 and TRBJ1-6; weak D call: TRBD1 (5 bases). The CDR3 contains 15 residues. V was shortened by 3 bases and J by 3 bases, with 9 bases between the two germline ends.

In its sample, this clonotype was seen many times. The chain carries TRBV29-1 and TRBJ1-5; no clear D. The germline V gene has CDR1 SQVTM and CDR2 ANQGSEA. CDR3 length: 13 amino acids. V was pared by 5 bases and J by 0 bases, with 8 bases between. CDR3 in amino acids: CSVSGDSNQPQHF. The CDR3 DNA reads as TGCAGCGTTTCTGGGGATAGCAATCAGCCCCAGCATTTT.

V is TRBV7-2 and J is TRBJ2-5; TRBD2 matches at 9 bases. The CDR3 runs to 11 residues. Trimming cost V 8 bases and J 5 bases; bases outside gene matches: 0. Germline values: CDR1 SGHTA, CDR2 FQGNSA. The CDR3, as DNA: TGTGCCAGCGCGGGGGGGGAGACCCAGTACTTC. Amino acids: CASAGGETQYF.

In nucleotides, the CDR3 is TGTGCCACCAGCAGAGATACGTCTACAGGAGTCTCTGGAAACACCATATATTTT. The encoded protein is CATSRDTSTGVSGNTIYF. V gene TRBV15 combines with J gene TRBJ1-3; tentatively, D is TRBD1 (5 bases). The CDR3 is 18 residues long. With 0 bases removed from V and 0 bases from J, the gap between germline ends came to 15 bases. Germline CDR1 LNHNV, CDR2 YYDKDF (reference sequence).